This T cell receptor (beta chain) was observed in a study of CXCR3-negative and CXCR3-positive naive CD8 T cells. Broader study findings: Naive cells that were CXCR3-positive had more hydrophobic TRB CDR3s (compared with CXCR3-negative naive cells).

A note on this clonotype: Its antigen is not identified.

All TRB cDNA libraries came from 5' RACE performed with UMI labels. No DNA is given; TCRdb re-called the 5' RACE reads and lists each CDR3 protein once. The repertoire table contains some 54,000 distinct CDR3 sequences. The sequence derives from a human donor in good health. Some clones in this sample may be carry-over from other donors' samples. Sequenced material: naive CXCR3+ CD8+ T cells from blood. The subset denotes: CD45RO-CCR7+CD27+CD95- naive CD8+ T cells expressing CXCR3 (TNR3+).

The CDR3 loop is CASSQAPQGAPYGYTF. This chain links TRBV4-3 with TRBJ1-2; TCRdb proposes TRBD1, but this gene call is untestable without DNA. Germline CDR1 and CDR2: LGHNA and YSLEER. This CDR3 region has 16 residues.